A single sample gave rise to the 20 T cell receptor beta chains below, sequenced in a study of blood T cells in healthy people across ages. It was with a sample-barcoded 5' primer and a J-beta primer mix that a second PCR of roughly 7 to 12 cycles was run. Each CDR3 protein is one row after TCRdb ran MiXCR on the 5' RACE reads. The sample has 1.5 million to 2 million distinct CDR3 sequences, around half seen once. The sequencing input was blood. The receptor source for this set is a woman between 35 and 50 years old in good health.

V usage is TRBV29-1 and J usage is TRBJ1-1, with 11 positions matching TRBD1. The CDR3 runs 14 residues. V lost 7 bases and J lost 3; bases outside the gene matches: 7. CDR1 and CDR2 (germline): SQVTM, ANQGSEA. The CDR3 here is CSAGQGAGDTEAFF. The CDR3 nucleotides read TGCAGCGCAGGACAGGGGGCGGGGGACACTGAAGCTTTCTTT.

The V and J genes are TRBV11-3 and TRBJ2-1, with 7 bases fitting TRBD2. V shed 1 base, J shed 6 bases, and the junction held 6 bases outside the gene matches. There are 15 residues in the CDR3. Looked up from germline, CDR1 is SGHNT and CDR2 is YENEEA. The CDR3 region is CASSLGGLEGNEQFF. As DNA, the CDR3 is TGTGCCAGCAGCTTAGGAGGACTAGAGGGCAATGAGCAGTTCTTC.

In DNA form, the CDR3 reads TGTGCCAGCAGCCAAGAGCCGGGACTCAGGTTCAATGAGCAGTACTTC. It codes for CASSQEPGLRFNEQYF. This chain joins TRBV14 and TRBJ2-7; possibly TRBD2 for D (6 bases). The CDR3 sequence is 16 residues long. V dropped 0 bases and J dropped 7 bases, with 19 bases sitting between them. Germline V lookup: CDR1 SGHDN, CDR2 FVKESK.

This clonotype was observed at least ten times. At one end the junction does not follow the germline gene, possibly because of a read error. CDR3 sequence: CASSGGSSTDTQYF. The CDR3 nucleotides are TGCGCCAGCAGCGGGGGCTCTAGCACAGATACGCAGTATTTT. This chain joins TRBV2 and TRBJ2-3; TRBD2 agrees at 8 bases. The CDR3 is made up of 14 amino acids. Germline V gene data show CDR1 as SNHLY and CDR2 as FYNNEI.

The chain joins TRBV7-2 to TRBJ2-1, with TRBD1 matching over 7 bases. V gave up 2 bases and J gave up 5 bases; unmatched junction bases: 6. CDR1 is SGHTA, CDR2 FQGNSA, per germline. CDR3 size: 15 residues. The CDR3 sequence is CASSLTPGQNNEQFF. Written as DNA, the CDR3 is TGTGCCAGCAGCTTAACCCCGGGACAGAACAATGAGCAGTTCTTC.

The chain couples TRBV4-3 to TRBJ2-5; tentatively, D is TRBD1 (7 bases). Trimming shortened V by 4 bases and J by 2 bases, and 14 bases separated the two germline ends. The CDR3 spans 15 residues. Germline V CDR1 and CDR2: LGHNA, YSLEER. CDR3 region: CASSRGGTEQETQYF. CDR3 in DNA: TGCGCCAGCAGCCGAGGCGGGACAGAACAAGAGACCCAGTACTTC.

V gene TRBV20-1 combines with J gene TRBJ1-6; tentative D call: TRBD1 (5 bases). The germline V gene encodes CDR1 DFQATT and CDR2 SNEGSKA (reference sequence). This CDR3 region has 17 residues. The germline V and J ends were trimmed by 0 bases and 6 bases, with 18 bases remaining between them. In DNA, the CDR3 is TGCAGTGCTAGAGATTTGGGCAGATCGGGGGTTAATTCACCCCTCCACTTT. This codes for CSARDLGRSGVNSPLHF.

The chain has TRBV5-6 and TRBJ2-1, with D possibly being TRBD1 (5 bases). In germline, CDR1 is SGHDT, CDR2 YYEEEE. The CDR3 runs to 15 residues. Trimming removed 2 bases at V and 4 bases at J, with 13 bases between. The CDR3 bases are TGTGCCAGCAGCTTTCAAGGGGTCGGATACAATGAGCAGTTCTTC. Translating it yields CASSFQGVGYNEQFF.

This clonotype appeared a few times. The CDR3 loop is CASRGTRSSYNEQFF. CDR3 in DNA: TGTGCCAGCAGGGGGACCCGAAGCTCCTACAATGAGCAGTTCTTC. The rearrangement joins TRBV2 to TRBJ2-1; D possibly matches TRBD1 or TRBD2 (5 bases each). Germline CDR1 and CDR2: SNHLY and FYNNEI. Trimming stripped 6 bases from V and 0 bases from J, with 12 bases between. The CDR3 loop spans 15 amino acids.

The chain couples TRBV7-2 to TRBJ2-5; tentative D call: TRBD1 (6 bases). TRBJ2-7 matches the DNA end more closely, so the J call is doubtful. CDR1 is SGHTA, CDR2 FQGNSA, per germline. The CDR3 sequence is 14 residues long. The CDR3 nucleotides are TGTGCCAGCAGCCGACAGGCGGATCGGGACGAGCAGTACTTC. Protein: CASSRQADRDEQYF.

This clonotype was observed a single time. V gene TRBV5-1 combines with J gene TRBJ2-3, with D unresolved. This CDR3 comprises 15 residues. Germline CDR1 is SGHRS and CDR2 is YFSETQ. V shed 7 bases and J shed 2 bases, with 17 bases lying between them. CDR3 in DNA: TGCGCCAGCTCGGACGCTCGGACCGTCACAGATACGCAGTATTTT. Translation: CASSDARTVTDTQYF.

V is TRBV20-1 and J is TRBJ2-1, with D tentatively TRBD2 (7 bases). Germline CDR1 DFQATT, CDR2 SNEGSKA (reference sequence). The CDR3 is 19 amino acids. Trimming left V 0 bases short and J 0 bases short, with 21 bases between. The CDR3 DNA sequence: TGCAGTGCTAGAGATCGGGGGGCGGGGCGTCACCTCTCCTACAATGAGCAGTTCTTC. Translation gives CSARDRGAGRHLSYNEQFF.

V and J are TRBV21-1 and TRBJ2-5; the table's TRBD1 call for D was not verified on the DNA. TRBV21-1 has pseudogene status. The CDR3 has 16 amino acids. The DNA of the CDR3 is TGTGCCAGCAGCAGGGACAGGGACGCTGTTCTAGAGACCCAGTACTTC. Translated: CASSRDRDAVLETQYF.

The V gene is TRBV5-1, the J gene TRBJ1-1, with D possibly matching TRBD1 (6 bases). CDR1 SGHRS and CDR2 YFSETQ come from the germline V gene. V dropped 4 bases and J dropped 11 bases, with 18 bases sitting between them. The CDR3 is made up of 13 amino acids. The CDR3 protein is CASSPGQTTAAFF. The CDR3 DNA is TGCGCCAGCAGCCCAGGACAGACGACCGCGGCTTTCTTT.

This clonotype was seen more than once but under ten times. V and J are TRBV4-1 and TRBJ2-6; D gene ambiguous. Germline V gene lookup returns CDR1 MGHRA and CDR2 YSYEKL. The CDR3 sequence is 16 residues long. Trimming removed 1 base at V and 0 bases at J, with 7 bases between. The CDR3 nucleotides read TGCGCCAGCAGCCAAGTATACAACTCTGGGGCCAACGTCCTGACTTTC. Its translation: CASSQVYNSGANVLTF.

This rearrangement joins TRBV6-2 or TRBV6-3 to TRBJ1-2; 8 bases are shared with TRBD1. Germline loops: CDR1 MNHEY, CDR2 SVGEGT. The junction had 8 bases not matched to a gene; V was cut back by 2 bases and J by 6 bases. The CDR3 has 15 residues. Here the CDR3 DNA reads TGTGCCAGCAGTTACAGGGCAGGGGGCCACGATGGCTACACCTTC. This translates into CASSYRAGGHDGYTF.

The chain joins TRBV4-2 to TRBJ1-5; D gene unclear. The V end lost 4 bases, the J end lost 0 bases, and 16 bases lay between the germline ends. CDR3 length: 17 amino acids. The germline CDR1 and CDR2 sequences are LGHNA and YNFKEQ. As DNA, the CDR3 is TGTGCCAGCAGCCCACTCAGTAAGAGGGATAGCAATCAGCCCCAGCATTTT. Residues: CASSPLSKRDSNQPQHF.

The chain uses TRBV7-9 and TRBJ2-1; D remains unclear. Germline V lookup: CDR1 SEHNR, CDR2 FQNEAQ (reference sequence). V lost 1 base and J 13 bases, leaving 14 bases between the germline ends. This CDR3 is built from 13 residues. CDR3 in amino acids: CASSLGVSETQFF. The DNA of the CDR3 is TGTGCCAGCAGCTTAGGAGTCAGTGAGACCCAGTTCTTC.

This clonotype was counted a few times. The chain employs TRBV4-1 and TRBJ2-3; tentatively, D is TRBD1 (6 bases). Germline V gene lookup returns CDR1 MGHRA and CDR2 YSYEKL. The CDR3 runs to 18 residues. Trimming took off 0 bases at V and 2 bases at J, with 18 bases between the two ends. This CDR3 is CASSQDRATGSFTDTQYF. In DNA form, the CDR3 reads TGCGCCAGCAGCCAAGATCGTGCCACAGGGAGTTTCACAGATACGCAGTATTTT.

This chain connects TRBV4-3 to TRBJ1-2; D remains unclear. V shed 0 bases and J shed 0 bases, with 14 bases lying between them. The CDR3 spans 17 residues. Germline V gene data show CDR1 as LGHNA and CDR2 as YSLEER. Here the CDR3 DNA reads TGCGCCAGCAGCCAAGATATCGCGGGAACAGCTAACTATGGCTACACCTTC. Encoded protein: CASSQDIAGTANYGYTF.